One sample yielded the 26 T cell receptor beta chains listed below, sequenced in a study of human T cells and chemical hapten exposure. The time point: pre-sensitization, week 0. Treatment indicated: therapeutic diphenylcyclopropenone sensitization with weekly scalp DPC. One entry per CDR3 protein, called by TCRdb with MiXCR from the RACE reads. The repertoire includes 55,000 to 75,000 distinct CDR3 sequences, approximately 6.7% of them detected once, and approximately 1.6% sits in the top ten. The sequenced sample was whole blood, obtained in connection with sensitization to the hapten diphenylcyclopropenone (DPC). Every receptor here comes from a woman between 25 and 40 years old with alopecia areata. Some clones in this sample may be carry-over from other donors' samples.

V gene TRBV7-2 combines with J gene TRBJ2-3; 8 nucleotides align to TRBD2. Germline lookup yields CDR1 SGHTA and CDR2 FQGNSA. The CDR3 is made up of 17 amino acids. V lost 5 bases and J lost 5; bases outside the gene matches: 15. The CDR3 nucleotides read TGTGCCAGCAGCCAAGATCGGGGACTAGGGTGTATAGATACGCAGTATTTT. Protein sequence: CASSQDRGLGCIDTQYF.

This clonotype was seen many times. The V call is TRBV12-3 or TRBV12-4, the J call TRBJ1-1, with a possible D match to TRBD1 (6 bases). V lost 6 bases to trimming and J lost 5 bases, with 13 bases between them. This CDR3 comprises 13 residues. The CDR3 DNA reads TGTGCCAGCAGACGAAAACAGGGAACTGAAGCTTTCTTT. It is translated as CASRRKQGTEAFF.

This clonotype was observed many times. The chain uses TRBV12-3 or TRBV12-4 and TRBJ1-2; 7 positions agree with TRBD1. The CDR3 extends over 13 amino acids. Trimming cost V 5 bases and J 7 bases; bases outside gene matches: 7. The CDR3 DNA reads as TGTGCCAGCAGTGGCAGACAGGGATTTGGCTACACCTTC. This translates into CASSGRQGFGYTF.

In this sample, this clonotype turned up many times. The chain links TRBV6-5 to TRBJ2-2; D is uncertain. Germline V gene sequence: CDR1 MNHEY, CDR2 SVGAGI. Trimming took off 3 bases at V and 1 base at J, with 6 bases between the two ends. CDR3 size: 14 residues. CDR3 bases: TGTGCCAGCAGTTATCAATGGAACACCGGGGAGCTGTTTTTT. Amino acids: CASSYQWNTGELFF.

This clonotype has at least ten counts. The chain has TRBV5-1 and TRBJ2-5; 9 nucleotides align to TRBD1. The V gene's germline CDR1 is SGHRS and CDR2 YFSETQ. Germline trimming cut 5 bases from V and 1 base from J; bases unmatched to any gene: 6. There are 15 residues in the CDR3. CDR3 nucleotide sequence: TGCGCCAGCAGTTCCTCGACAGGGGGCCAAGAGACCCAGTACTTC. The encoded protein is CASSSSTGGQETQYF.

The chain links TRBV6-6 to TRBJ2-7; a possible D gene is TRBD1 (6 bases). Germline V gene lookup returns CDR1 MNHNY and CDR2 SVGAGI (reference sequence). V dropped 5 bases and J dropped 9 bases, with 20 bases sitting between them. This CDR3 has 14 residues. CDR3 residues: CASSPPAGRGGQYF. CDR3 sequence (DNA): TGTGCCAGCAGTCCCCCAGCAGGGCGAGGGGGGCAGTACTTC.

This clonotype was counted at least ten times. The gene calls are TRBV10-3 and TRBJ1-1, with TRBD1 matching over 7 bases. Germline V gene sequence: CDR1 ENHRY, CDR2 SYGVKD. After removal of 0 bases from V and 0 bases from J, the junction contained 7 bases not matched to a gene. This CDR3 has 17 residues. The CDR3 reads CAISESGGTTLNTEAFF. The CDR3 region has the DNA TGTGCCATCAGTGAGTCAGGGGGCACAACTTTGAACACTGAAGCTTTCTTT.

This clonotype was picked up many times. J is TRBJ2-7 and V is TRBV20-1, with 15 bases aligning to TRBD2. The CDR3 has 16 amino acids. V was clipped by 5 bases and J by 4 bases; unmatched bases: 9. Germline V gene lookup returns CDR1 DFQATT and CDR2 SNEGSKA (reference sequence). The CDR3 loop is CSAGTSGGSNPYEQYF. CDR3 coding DNA: TGCAGTGCTGGGACTAGCGGGGGGTCGAACCCGTACGAGCAGTACTTC.

This clonotype was counted ten times or more. The genes are TRBV20-1 and TRBJ1-4; 7 bases are a match to TRBD1. CDR3 length: 13 residues. The germline V gene encodes CDR1 DFQATT and CDR2 SNEGSKA (reference sequence). V lost 3 bases and J lost 7; bases outside the gene matches: 5. This CDR3 is CSASWQGGEKLFF. The CDR3 DNA reads as TGCAGTGCTAGTTGGCAGGGGGGTGAAAAACTGTTTTTT.

This clonotype was seen repeatedly, ten times or more. This sequence joins TRBV5-6 and TRBJ2-1, with 10 bases matching TRBD2. Germline V gene lookup returns CDR1 SGHDT and CDR2 YYEEEE. Trimming cost V 4 bases and J 5 bases; bases outside gene matches: 12. The CDR3 extends over 17 amino acids. The chain's CDR3 is CASSLERGGRGDNEQFF. CDR3 DNA: TGTGCCAGCAGCCTTGAGCGGGGGGGCCGGGGGGACAATGAGCAGTTCTTC.

This clonotype was found once. The chain combines TRBV7-9 with TRBJ2-3, with unresolved D. V dropped 7 bases and J dropped 0 bases, with 11 bases sitting between them. This CDR3 spans 14 amino acids. CDR1 and CDR2 from the germline V gene are SEHNR and FQNEAQ (reference sequence). DNA of the CDR3: TGTGCCAGCATTGCGTGGTCTAGCACAGATACGCAGTATTTT. Protein sequence: CASIAWSSTDTQYF.

This clonotype has at least ten counts. The rearrangement joins TRBV3-1 to TRBJ1-4, with 8 bases that match TRBD1. The V and J ends lost 0 bases and 8 bases, in that order; junction bases with no gene match: 5. The CDR3 length is 15 residues. Germline CDR1 LGHDT, CDR2 YNNKEL (reference sequence). As DNA, the CDR3 is TGTGCCAGCAGCCAAGATGGCAGGGGGCCGGAAAAACTGTTTTTT. Amino acids: CASSQDGRGPEKLFF.

This clonotype was recorded many times. The chain employs TRBV10-3 and TRBJ2-1, with D perhaps matching TRBD2 (7 bases). Trimming removed 0 bases at V and 7 bases at J, with 19 bases between. Germline values: CDR1 ENHRY, CDR2 SYGVKD. This CDR3 has 17 amino acids. This CDR3 reads CAISESFVRGALNEQFF. The DNA of the CDR3 is TGTGCCATCAGTGAGTCTTTTGTCCGGGGGGCCTTGAATGAGCAGTTCTTC.

This clonotype was detected ten times or more. The chain uses TRBV6-2 or TRBV6-3 and TRBJ2-7; D remains ambiguous. V was clipped by 10 bases and J by 1 base, with 8 bases between them. Per germline, CDR1 MNHEY and CDR2 SVGEGT. CDR3 length equals 11 residues. This CDR3 is CATRRSYEQYF. In nucleotides, the CDR3 is TGTGCCACCCGGCGGTCCTACGAGCAGTACTTC.

This clonotype was recorded many times. V gene TRBV7-2 combines with J gene TRBJ2-5, with D unresolved. The CDR3 loop spans 12 amino acids. V was pared by 5 bases and J by 5 bases, with 9 bases between. Germline values: CDR1 SGHTA, CDR2 FQGNSA. The CDR3 sequence: CASSQGFETQYF. CDR3 in DNA: TGTGCCAGCAGCCAAGGGTTCGAGACCCAGTACTTC.

This clonotype was found many times. The rearrangement links TRBV12-3 or TRBV12-4 to TRBJ1-1; no definite D call. V was clipped by 3 bases and J by 3 bases, with 23 bases between them. CDR3 length: 18 residues. CDR3 bases: TGTGCCAGCAGTTTTTTGAAGGCTCTGGGCGAAGAGGACACTGAAGCTTTCTTT. It specifies CASSFLKALGEEDTEAFF.

This clonotype has at least ten counts. The germline gene is not matched at one end of the junction; a read error may be the cause. This chain links TRBV20-1 with TRBJ2-3, with D uncertain. The CDR3 has 10 residues. Germline V lookup: CDR1 DFQATT, CDR2 SNEGSKA (reference sequence). Here the CDR3 reads CSASGYTESF. The CDR3 DNA reads as TGCAGTGCTAGCGGCTATACAGAGAGTTTT.

Regarding this clonotype: A read error may explain this, as a much larger clone is one base away. The genes are TRBV7-9 and TRBJ2-1, with TRBD2 as a possible D gene (5 bases). The CDR3 is 12 amino acids. Trimming removed 3 bases at V and 7 bases at J, with 7 bases between. The V gene's germline CDR1 is SEHNR and CDR2 FQNEAQ (reference sequence). This CDR3 is CASSFRGNEQFF. The CDR3 coding sequence is TGTGCCAGCAGCTTTAGAGGGAATGAGCAGTTCTTC.

This clonotype showed up many times. The CDR3 end shows no conserved phenylalanine or tryptophan, and so a read error is likely. The DNA is omitted, as the CDR3 cannot be located on it reliably, and the CDR3 follows TCRdb's listing. This chain joins TRBV5-5 and TRBJ2-3; the D call TRBD2 from the table was never checked on the DNA. Germline-derived CDR1 and CDR2 are SGHKS and YYEKEE (reference sequence). The CDR3 spans 13 amino acids, including both terminal residues. CDR3: CASSLDSSGGYFD.

A few counts support this clonotype. A much larger clone differs by one base, so this may be a read error. The chain carries TRBV7-8 and TRBJ2-3; 9 bases line up with TRBD2. The CDR3 spans 18 residues. V gave up 5 bases and J gave up 0 bases; unmatched junction bases: 12. Per germline, CDR1 SGHVS and CDR2 FQNEAQ. The CDR3 DNA is TGTGCCAGCAGCCGGGGAGCGCAGGCGGGGGGGAGCACAGATACGCAGTATTTT. It is translated as CASSRGAQAGGSTDTQYF.

This clonotype was picked up many times. The rearrangement links TRBV2 to TRBJ1-1; D might be TRBD1 (5 bases). The CDR3 is 16 amino acids. With 3 bases removed from V and 0 bases from J, the gap between germline ends came to 14 bases. Germline CDR1 and CDR2: SNHLY and FYNNEI. The CDR3 spells CASSEISWGMNTEAFF. The CDR3 nucleotides are TGTGCCAGCAGTGAGATCTCCTGGGGGATGAACACTGAAGCTTTCTTT.

Comment on this clonotype: Being one base from a much bigger clone, this may be a read error. As DNA, the CDR3 is TGTGCCAGCAGCGTAACGGAAAGCAAGAATGAAAAACTGTTTTTT. Translation gives CASSVTESKNEKLFF. The gene calls are TRBV9 and TRBJ1-4; D ambiguous. Germline V lookup: CDR1 SGDLS, CDR2 YYNGEE. This CDR3 spans 15 amino acids. With 1 base removed from V and 5 bases from J, the gap between germline ends came to 12 bases.

This clonotype was observed many times. V gene TRBV7-3 combines with J gene TRBJ2-2; 8 positions match TRBD1. The CDR3 covers 17 residues. In germline, CDR1 is SGHTA, CDR2 FQGTGA. J lost 3 bases, V lost 2 bases, and 8 bases had no gene match. DNA for the CDR3: TGTGCCAGCAGCTTACAGGGGGGACAGGTGTACACCGGGGAGCTGTTTTTT. Translation: CASSLQGGQVYTGELFF. The full variable domain, with the rest looked up from reference TRBV7-3 and TRBJ2-2, is GAGVSQTPSNKVTEKGKYVELRCDPISGHTALYWYRQSLGQGPEFLIYFQGTGAADDSGLPNDRFFAVRPEGSVSTLKIQRTERGDSAVYLCASSLQGGQVYTGELFFGEGSRLTVL.

The sample holds many counts of this clonotype. This chain links TRBV6-1 with TRBJ2-5; D might be TRBD1 (6 bases). The ends were cut back, 3 bases at V and 6 bases at J, with 11 bases in the middle. CDR3 size: 13 residues. Germline V lookup: CDR1 MNHNS, CDR2 SASEGT. The CDR3 nucleotides read TGTGCCAGCAGTGATGAGCAGGGGAAGACCCAGTACTTC. Protein sequence: CASSDEQGKTQYF.

In this sample, this clonotype turned up many times. V usage is TRBV5-1 and J usage is TRBJ2-7; D is undetermined. The CDR3 covers 15 residues. Germline V gene data show CDR1 as SGHRS and CDR2 as YFSETQ. Between the trimmed V and J ends, which lost 0 bases and 2 bases, there was a span of 12 bases. CDR3 in DNA: TGCGCCAGCAGCTTGGCGCCTCTCTCCCCCTACGAGCAGTACTTC. It encodes CASSLAPLSPYEQYF.

This clonotype was seen more than once but under ten times. The chain employs TRBV5-4 and TRBJ2-4; D unresolved. V was clipped by 0 bases and J by 7 bases, with 17 bases between them. The CDR3 has 16 amino acids. Germline CDR1 reads SGHNT; CDR2 reads YYREEE (reference sequence). The CDR3 reads CASSLVPDPLKNIQYF. The DNA for the CDR3 is TGTGCCAGCAGCTTGGTCCCTGACCCCCTCAAGAACATTCAGTACTTC. The variable domain in full, with the rest retrieved from reference TRBV5-4 and TRBJ2-4, is ETGVTQSPTHLIKTRGQQVTLRCSSQSGHNTVSWYQQALGQGPQFIFQYYREEENGRGNFPPRFSGLQFPNYSSELNVNALELDDSALYLCASSLVPDPLKNIQYFGAGTRLSVL.